The 22 T cell receptor beta chains in this list originate from one sample, sequenced in a study of T cell repertoires in cytomegalovirus infection. One entry per CDR3 protein results from TCRdb running MiXCR on the reads. In the table there are 150,000 to 200,000 distinct CDR3 sequences, about an eighth of which are singletons. What was sequenced was PBMCs. The receptor set was obtained from a human donor in good health (CMV status not recorded). Some clones in this sample may be carry-over from other donors' samples.

Ten or more counts support this clonotype. V gene TRBV6-2 or TRBV6-3 combines with J gene TRBJ2-2, with D perhaps TRBD1 or TRBD2 (6 bases each). V was trimmed by 6 bases and J by 8 bases, leaving 19 bases between them. Germline CDR1 and CDR2: MNHEY and SVGEGT. The CDR3 is 15 residues long. The CDR3 bases are TGTGCCAGCAGCGATGACCGGAGGGGGATGGGGGAGCTGTTTTTT. This sequence encodes CASSDDRRGMGELFF.

The rearrangement uses TRBV7-9 and TRBJ1-1, with 7 bases identical to TRBD1. The germline V gene encodes CDR1 SEHNR and CDR2 FQNEAQ (reference sequence). This CDR3 region has 13 residues. V shed 1 base and J 11 bases; nucleotides not matched to a gene: 7. CDR3 in amino acids: CASSLVGQGDAFF. In DNA form, the CDR3 reads TGTGCCAGCAGCTTAGTAGGGCAGGGGGACGCTTTCTTT.

The chain employs TRBV28 and TRBJ2-7, with D perhaps matching TRBD1 (5 bases). The CDR3 totals 14 residues. Trimming stripped 9 bases from V and 0 bases from J, with 15 bases between. Germline lookup yields CDR1 MDHEN and CDR2 SYDVKM. The CDR3 nucleotides are TGTGCCAGTCGTGCGGTAAGGGGCTCCTACGAGCAGTACTTC. Amino acids: CASRAVRGSYEQYF.

This clonotype was seen ten or more times. This chain joins TRBV12-3 or TRBV12-4 and TRBJ2-2; TRBD2 matches 9 bases. Trimming removed 0 bases from V and 6 bases from J; junction bases left unmatched: 14. This CDR3 has 19 residues. The CDR3, as DNA: TGTGCCAGCAGTTTAGCCCGTGGGGGGAGTAGCGGGAGTGCCGGGGAGCTGTTTTTT. It is translated as CASSLARGGSSGSAGELFF.

The gene calls are TRBV19 and TRBJ1-2; D is undetermined. The V gene lost 7 bases and the J gene lost 3 bases, with 6 bases spanning the gap. The CDR3 totals 11 residues. Germline CDR1 is LNHDA and CDR2 is SQIVND (reference sequence). The CDR3: CASTRDYGYTF. The CDR3 region has the DNA TGTGCCAGTACGAGGGACTATGGCTACACCTTC.

This clonotype occurred a few times. In DNA form, the CDR3 reads TGTGCCAGCAGCCAAAGAGGGGGCGTTGGGGAGCAGTACTTC. Amino acid sequence: CASSQRGGVGEQYF. The V call is TRBV3-1, the J call TRBJ2-7; 7 bases are shared with TRBD1. The germline V gene has CDR1 LGHDT and CDR2 YNNKEL (reference sequence). Trimming at V came to 2 bases and at J to 7 bases, leaving 8 bases not matched to a gene. The CDR3 has 14 amino acids.

This clonotype was detected only a few times. This sequence joins TRBV20-1 and TRBJ2-5; a weak D match, TRBD1 (6 bases). CDR1 DFQATT and CDR2 SNEGSKA come from the germline V gene (reference sequence). Trimming pared 5 bases from V and 0 bases from J, leaving 13 bases between. The CDR3 runs to 14 residues. The CDR3 reads CSACRDTNQETQYF. Here the CDR3 DNA reads TGCAGTGCTTGCCGGGACACCAACCAAGAGACCCAGTACTTC.

The chain carries TRBV2 and TRBJ2-4; D is possibly TRBD1 (6 bases). In germline, CDR1 is SNHLY, CDR2 FYNNEI. V lost 4 bases and J 3 bases, leaving 16 bases between the germline ends. This CDR3 has 16 amino acids. The CDR3 loop is CASSVDSARVKNIQYF. The CDR3 DNA sequence: TGTGCCAGCAGTGTGGACAGCGCGAGAGTCAAAAACATTCAGTACTTC.

This clonotype was detected ten times or more. The J gene is TRBJ1-4, the V gene TRBV5-1, with TRBD1 matching 7 bases. Germline V CDR1 and CDR2: SGHRS, YFSETQ. The trim removed 5 bases at V and 3 bases at J, leaving 7 bases unmatched. The CDR3 contains 15 residues. Here the CDR3 reads CASRAQGPPNEKLFF. The CDR3 nucleotides read TGCGCCAGCAGGGCACAGGGGCCCCCTAATGAAAAACTGTTTTTT.

V and J are TRBV5-1 and TRBJ1-1, with TRBD1 matching 8 bases. Germline CDR1 SGHRS, CDR2 YFSETQ. The V gene end was trimmed by 2 bases and the J gene end by 4 bases; junction bases not matched to a gene: 4. CDR3 length: 14 residues. CDR3 protein: CASSFTGGGTEAFF. In DNA form, the CDR3 reads TGCGCCAGCAGCTTCACAGGGGGAGGCACTGAAGCTTTCTTT.

This clonotype was found a few times. The genes are TRBV6-4 and TRBJ2-2, with D possibly matching TRBD2 (5 bases). V was cut by 6 bases and J by 2 bases, with 22 bases left in between. This CDR3 is 18 amino acids long. Germline CDR1 MRHNA, CDR2 SNTAGT. This CDR3 reads CASSPEGVGVGNTGELFF. In DNA form, the CDR3 reads TGTGCCAGCAGCCCTGAGGGAGTGGGAGTCGGAAACACCGGGGAGCTGTTTTTT.

The sample holds many counts of this clonotype. The CDR3 here is CASSLGQGMYEQYF. The CDR3 nucleotides are TGTGCCAGCAGTCTTGGACAGGGAATGTACGAGCAGTACTTC. The chain uses TRBV6-2 or TRBV6-3 and TRBJ2-7; TRBD1 agrees at 8 bases. V shed 5 bases, J shed 4 bases, and the junction held 7 bases outside the gene matches. The V gene's germline CDR1 is MNHEY and CDR2 SVGEGT. This CDR3 has 14 residues.

This clonotype was found a few times. The V gene is TRBV5-5, the J gene TRBJ1-1, with D maybe TRBD1 (5 bases). Trimming stripped 2 bases from V and 5 bases from J, with 13 bases between. The germline gives CDR1 SGHKS, CDR2 YYEKEE (reference sequence). This CDR3 is 14 amino acids long. CDR3 residues: CASSLNRGWTEAFF. The CDR3 region has the DNA TGTGCCAGCAGCTTAAATAGGGGATGGACTGAAGCTTTCTTT.

Many counts were recorded for this clonotype. The gene calls are TRBV7-2 and TRBJ2-7, with TRBD1 as a possible D gene (6 bases). Trimming cost V 6 bases and J 0 bases, with 12 bases left between them. Germline V gene data show CDR1 as SGHTA and CDR2 as FQGNSA. This CDR3 spans 14 amino acids. CDR3 DNA: TGTGCCAGCAGTTCCAACAGGGTCTCCTACGAGCAGTACTTC. Its translation is CASSSNRVSYEQYF.

This clonotype was seen a few times. The chain recombines TRBV10-2 with TRBJ1-1, with a weak D call TRBD1 (5 bases). V lost 5 bases and J lost 6, with 16 bases in between. Germline loops: CDR1 WSHSY, CDR2 SAAADI. The length of the CDR3 is 14 residues. This chain's CDR3 is CASSPAGGIAEAFF. The CDR3 DNA is TGCGCCAGCAGTCCTGCGGGGGGGATCGCTGAAGCTTTCTTT.

V usage is TRBV7-3 and J usage is TRBJ2-2; no clear D. Trimming left V 3 bases short and J 2 bases short, with 7 bases between. The germline V gene has CDR1 SGHTA and CDR2 FQGTGA. There are 14 residues in the CDR3. CDR3 coding DNA: TGTGCCAGCAGCTTCCAGACCAACACCGGGGAGCTGTTTTTT. Amino acid sequence: CASSFQTNTGELFF. Using reference TRBV7-3 and TRBJ2-2 for the parts outside the CDR3, the full variable domain is GAGVSQTPSNKVTEKGKYVELRCDPISGHTALYWYRQSLGQGPEFLIYFQGTGAADDSGLPNDRFFAVRPEGSVSTLKIQRTERGDSAVYLCASSFQTNTGELFFGEGSRLTVL.

The chain employs TRBV2 and TRBJ1-6; 9 nucleotides line up with TRBD1. This CDR3 has 14 residues. Germline CDR1 reads SNHLY; CDR2 reads FYNNEI. The ends lost 7 bases at V and 7 bases at J; junction bases unmatched: 5. CDR3 amino acids: CASNAGTGNSPLHF. CDR3 nucleotide sequence: TGTGCCAGCAACGCCGGGACAGGGAATTCACCCCTCCACTTT.

The chain joins TRBV9 to TRBJ1-3; the match to TRBD1 covers 7 bases. The CDR3 length is 12 residues. Germline values: CDR1 SGDLS, CDR2 YYNGEE. V lost 0 bases, J lost 12 bases, and 3 bases stayed unmatched. The CDR3 bases are TGTGCCAGCAGCGTAGGAGGGGGCAGCATATATTTT. Amino acids: CASSVGGGSIYF.

The sample holds many counts of this clonotype. The chain links TRBV11-1 to TRBJ2-2; D gene ambiguous. The CDR3 totals 16 residues. The ends were cut back, 5 bases at V and 0 bases at J, with 13 bases in the middle. The germline CDR1 and CDR2 sequences are SGHAT and FQDESV (reference sequence). The CDR3: CASSRRTVANTGELFF. The CDR3 DNA sequence: TGTGCCAGCAGCCGTCGAACGGTCGCGAACACCGGGGAGCTGTTTTTT.

This clonotype has only a few counts. This chain connects TRBV27 to TRBJ2-3; TRBD1 aligns across 8 bases. V trimming: 3 bases; J trimming: 4 bases; junction bases outside the gene matches: 3. The V gene's germline CDR1 is MNHEY and CDR2 SMNVEV (reference sequence). This CDR3 region has 14 residues. The chain's CDR3 is CASSFGQGPDTQYF. CDR3 coding DNA: TGTGCCAGCAGTTTTGGACAGGGCCCAGATACGCAGTATTTT.

The chain carries TRBV11-2 and TRBJ2-4, with D uncertain. The ends were cut back, 6 bases at V and 2 bases at J, with 14 bases in the middle. This CDR3 is built from 15 residues. The germline V gene has CDR1 SGHAT and CDR2 FQNNGV. The CDR3 DNA reads TGTGCCAGCAGGACACTCTGGAAATCCAAAAACATTCAGTACTTC. Translation: CASRTLWKSKNIQYF. Combining the CDR3 with reference TRBV11-2 and TRBJ2-4 gives the whole variable domain EAGVAQSPRYKIIEKRQSVAFWCNPISGHATLYWYQQILGQGPKLLIQFQNNGVVDDSQLPKDRFSAERLKGVDSTLKIQPAKLEDSAVYLCASRTLWKSKNIQYFGAGTRLSVL.

This clonotype was counted ten times or more. The gene calls are TRBV6-5 and TRBJ2-7, with D possibly called TRBD1 or TRBD2 (6 bases each). The germline V gene has CDR1 MNHEY and CDR2 SVGAGI. CDR3 length: 15 residues. Trimming shortened V by 0 bases and J by 0 bases, and 9 bases separated the two germline ends. The CDR3 bases are TGTGCCAGCAGTTACTCGGGGGGCCGCTCCTACGAGCAGTACTTC. Encoded protein: CASSYSGGRSYEQYF.